A few counts support the clone carrying this T cell receptor (beta chain). The target antigen is unknown. The data derive from a study of T-cell reconstitution after alpha-beta-depleted transplantation in children. The study's findings and limits: Several hundred expanded graft clones reportedly gave rise to the alpha-beta T cells present about two months after transplant. It was newly produced T cells that mostly accounted for T-cell counts and diversity one year after transplant.

Using unique molecular identifiers, the investigators prepared the TCRbeta library. MiXCR was run by TCRdb on the PCR reads, yielding one entry per CDR3 protein. The table has approximately 9,000 distinct CDR3 sequences, around 17% seen once. The V end lost 5 bases, the J end lost 3 bases, and 15 bases lay between the germline ends. This CDR3 contains 15 residues. Germline CDR1 is SGHRS and CDR2 is YFSETQ. The chain links TRBV5-1 to TRBJ1-5; a possible D gene is TRBD1 (5 bases). Source: PBMCs, mostly from graft donor cells, taken 60 days after TCRalphabeta/CD19-depleted stem cell transplant. This TCR was sampled from a girl in the first two years of life who had a stem cell transplant for combined immunodeficiency, so the T cells may come from the graft donor. CDR3 protein: CASRRGVGDNQPQHF. For the CDR3, the DNA is TGCGCCAGCAGACGAGGGGTTGGGGACAATCAGCCCCAGCATTTT.